The rows below give T cell receptor beta chains drawn from one sample of a study of beta chain features in type 1 diabetes. Generated by immunoSEQ multiplex PCR, the TCRdb table keeps only in-frame clones and is missing some. In the table there are about 350,000 clones, roughly a fifth of which are singletons. The sequencing input was naive CD4+ T cells from blood. The receptors were gathered from a woman under 30 in good health. Both conserved end residues are part of each CDR3. The D gene is left open where the match is weak. Rows give clone size only sometimes, using once, few, many, or a class for an expanded clone.

d_call clone_size j_call v_call cdr3_length cdr3_nt cdr3_aa
TRBD2 few TRBJ2-3 TRBV5-1 15 TGCGCCAGCAGCTTGGAGAGCGGGAGGATGTATACGCAGTATTTT CASSLESGRMYTQYF
- few TRBJ1-2 TRBV27 16 TGTGCCAGCAGCCTGCGACCCGGGATATCCATCGGGGGCTACACCTTC CASSLRPGISIGGYTF
TRBD1 few TRBJ2-1 TRBV11-2 14 TGTGCCAGCAGCTTAGATCGGACAGGGGGTGAGCAGTTCTTC CASSLDRTGGEQFF
- - TRBJ1-2 TRBV4-3 14 TGCGCCAGCAGCCAAGATGGGGAGTTCTATGGCTACACCTTC CASSQDGEFYGYTF
- - TRBJ1-5 TRBV30 13 TGTGCCTGGACCAGAGGGAGCAATCAGCCCCAGCATTTT CAWTRGSNQPQHF
- - TRBJ2-3 TRBV5-6 15 TGTGCCAGCAGCAAGAGGGTCAACCCACCAGATACGCAGTATTTT CASSKRVNPPDTQYF
- - TRBJ1-1 TRBV30 12 TGTGCCTGGGGGGGGAAGTTGAAGGAAGCTTTCTTT CAWGGKLKEAFF
- few TRBJ2-5 TRBV20-1 11 TGCAGTGGGGGGGAGACGGGGACCCAGTACTTC CSGGETGTQYF
- - TRBJ2-3 TRBV13 14 TGTGCCAGCAGCTTTCGGCGGGGCACAGATACGCAGTATTTT CASSFRRGTDTQYF
- - TRBJ2-1 TRBV19 14 TGTGCCAGTATGTCGGACACATCCTACAATGAGCAGTTCTTC CASMSDTSYNEQFF
TRBD2 - TRBJ2-7 TRBV11-2 14 TGTGCCAGCAGCTTTAGCGGGGGTACCTACGAGCAGTACTTC CASSFSGGTYEQYF
- - TRBJ1-1 TRBV6-5 11 TGTGCCAGCACCTACTTCGGTGAAGCTTTCTTT CASTYFGEAFF
TRBD2 - TRBJ2-5 TRBV9 15 TGTGCCAGCAGCCGACTAGCGGGAGTTGGGGAGACCCAGTACTTC CASSRLAGVGETQYF